This T cell receptor (beta chain) was sequenced for a study of T cell responses to AZD1222 COVID-19 vaccine. On the study more broadly: Researchers grouped second doses given at about 4 or about 12 weeks into one pool. Study-level findings and limits: Spike-specific TCR repertoires showed rising breadth and depth after two AZD1222 doses. Among those given AZD1222, only five or six were seropositive at baseline. Donors, mostly white British, included more females; clonal diversity was possibly underestimated.

TCRdb keeps only in-frame clones here, not all; method: immunoSEQ multiplex PCR. The sample contains some 120,000 clones, about nine tenths of which appear only once. As regards this clone: Its antigen remains unknown.

This CDR3 is 13 amino acids long. CDR1 and CDR2 (germline): SNHLY, FYNNEI. Trimming removed 0 bases at V and 12 bases at J, with 12 bases between. The source of this sequence is an adult in good health. The chain couples TRBV2 to TRBJ2-1; no definite D call. Specimen: peripheral blood, collected on day 0 of AZD1222 vaccination. Here the CDR3 DNA reads TGTGCCAGCAGTGAAGCCCGGGCCCCTGGGCAGTTCTTC. Residues: CASSEARAPGQFF. Full variable domain (rest looked up from reference TRBV2 and TRBJ2-1): EPEVTQTPSHQVTQMGQEVILRCVPISNHLYFYWYRQILGQKVEFLVSFYNNEISEKSEIFDDQFSVERPDGSNFTLKIRSTKLEDSAMYFCASSEARAPGQFFGPGTRLTVL.